This entry concerns a single TCR beta chain. TCRdb keeps only in-frame clones here, not all; method: immunoSEQ multiplex PCR. This table has over a million clones, about 75% appearing once. With 3 bases clipped from V and 6 bases from J, the junction kept 10 bases outside the gene matches. In germline, CDR1 is SGHNT, CDR2 YYREEE (reference sequence). The CDR3 runs to 16 residues. These data are taken from a study of shared clonotypes between healthy human individuals. The sequence was obtained from a man between 18 and 35 years old in good health. The chain carries TRBV5-4 and TRBJ2-1, with 9 bases aligning to TRBD1. Sequencing input: memory CD4+ T cells sorted from blood. Subset of the sample: CD45RA-negative fraction. As DNA, the CDR3 is TGTGCCAGCAGCTACCCCGGGACAGGGACGGTCAATGAGCAGTTCTTC. This encodes CASSYPGTGTVNEQFF.